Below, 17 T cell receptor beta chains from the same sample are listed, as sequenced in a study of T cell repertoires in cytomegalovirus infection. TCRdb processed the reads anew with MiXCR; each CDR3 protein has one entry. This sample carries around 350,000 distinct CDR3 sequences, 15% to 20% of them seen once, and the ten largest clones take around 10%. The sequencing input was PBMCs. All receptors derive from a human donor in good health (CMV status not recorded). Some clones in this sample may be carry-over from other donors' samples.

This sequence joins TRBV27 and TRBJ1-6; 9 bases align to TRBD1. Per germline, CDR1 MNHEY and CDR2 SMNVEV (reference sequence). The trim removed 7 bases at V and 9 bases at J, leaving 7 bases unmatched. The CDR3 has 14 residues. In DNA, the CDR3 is TGTGCCAGCACCCCCGGGACAGGGCTTTCACCCCTCCACTTT. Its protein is CASTPGTGLSPLHF.

Here the CDR3 reads CSAAREGSYEQYF. CDR3 sequence (DNA): TGCAGTGCGGCCAGAGAGGGGAGCTACGAGCAGTACTTC. The chain couples TRBV20-1 to TRBJ2-7; D tentatively reads TRBD1 or TRBD2 (5 bases each). This CDR3 has 13 residues. CDR1 and CDR2 from the germline V gene are DFQATT and SNEGSKA (reference sequence). The ends were cut back, 6 bases at V and 3 bases at J, with 15 bases in the middle.

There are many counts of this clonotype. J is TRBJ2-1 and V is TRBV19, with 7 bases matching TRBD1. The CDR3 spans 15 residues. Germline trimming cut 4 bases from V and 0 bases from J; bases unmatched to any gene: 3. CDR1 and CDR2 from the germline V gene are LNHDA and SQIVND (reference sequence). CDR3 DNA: TGTGCCAGTAGTACCCCAGGGGGCTCCTACAATGAGCAGTTCTTC. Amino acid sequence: CASSTPGGSYNEQFF.

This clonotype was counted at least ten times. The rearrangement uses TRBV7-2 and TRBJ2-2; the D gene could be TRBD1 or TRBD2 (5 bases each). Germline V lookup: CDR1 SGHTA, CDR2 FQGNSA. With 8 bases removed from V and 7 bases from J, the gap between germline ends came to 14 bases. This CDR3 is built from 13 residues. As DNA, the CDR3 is TGTGCCAGCTTAGACTGGGGGATCGGGGAGCTGTTTTTT. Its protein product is CASLDWGIGELFF.

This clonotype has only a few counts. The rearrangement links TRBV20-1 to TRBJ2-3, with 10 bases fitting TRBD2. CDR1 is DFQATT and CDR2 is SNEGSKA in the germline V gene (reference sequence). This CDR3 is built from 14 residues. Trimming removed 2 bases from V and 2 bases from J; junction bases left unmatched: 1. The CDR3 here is CSARLAGDTDTQYF. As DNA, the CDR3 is TGCAGTGCTAGACTAGCGGGGGACACAGATACGCAGTATTTT.

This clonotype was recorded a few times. CDR3 bases: TGTGCCACCCAGGACTGGGACAGCAATTCACCCCTCCACTTT. It specifies CATQDWDSNSPLHF. V and J are TRBV4-2 and TRBJ1-6; 7 bases line up with TRBD1. Germline CDR1 LGHNA, CDR2 YNFKEQ. The junction had 10 bases not matched to a gene; V was cut back by 10 bases and J by 7 bases. The CDR3 is 14 residues long.

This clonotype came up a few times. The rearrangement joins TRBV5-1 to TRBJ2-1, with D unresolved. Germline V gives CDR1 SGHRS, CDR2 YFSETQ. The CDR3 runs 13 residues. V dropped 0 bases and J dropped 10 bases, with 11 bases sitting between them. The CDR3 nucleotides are TGCGCCAGCAGCTTGGCCGGCAGCACCGAGCAGTTCTTC. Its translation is CASSLAGSTEQFF.

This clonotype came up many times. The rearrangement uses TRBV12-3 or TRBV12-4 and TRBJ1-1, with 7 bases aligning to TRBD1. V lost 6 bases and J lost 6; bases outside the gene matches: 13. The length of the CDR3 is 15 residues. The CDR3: CASSYTSGGISEAFF. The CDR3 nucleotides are TGTGCCAGCAGCTACACCTCAGGGGGTATATCTGAAGCTTTCTTT.

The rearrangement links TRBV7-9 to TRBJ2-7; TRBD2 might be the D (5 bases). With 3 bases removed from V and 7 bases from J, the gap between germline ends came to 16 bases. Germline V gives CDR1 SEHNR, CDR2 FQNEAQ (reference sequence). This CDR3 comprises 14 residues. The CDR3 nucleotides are TGTGCCAGCAGCTTGGGAGTGGGTCATCGGGAGCAGTACTTC. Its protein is CASSLGVGHREQYF.

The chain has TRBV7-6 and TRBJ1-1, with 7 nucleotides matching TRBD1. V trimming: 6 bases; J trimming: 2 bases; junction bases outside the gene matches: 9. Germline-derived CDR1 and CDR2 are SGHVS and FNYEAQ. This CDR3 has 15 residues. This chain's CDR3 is CASSRKTGPNTEAFF. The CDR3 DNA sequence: TGTGCCAGCAGTCGCAAGACAGGGCCAAACACTGAAGCTTTCTTT.

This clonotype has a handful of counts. CDR3: CATRTIRSYEQYF. The CDR3 DNA follows: TGTGCCACCAGGACTATAAGGTCCTACGAGCAGTACTTC. The genes are TRBV10-3 and TRBJ2-7, with a weak D call TRBD2 (6 bases). There are 13 residues in the CDR3. V lost 10 bases and J lost 1, with 14 bases in between. Germline V gives CDR1 ENHRY, CDR2 SYGVKD.

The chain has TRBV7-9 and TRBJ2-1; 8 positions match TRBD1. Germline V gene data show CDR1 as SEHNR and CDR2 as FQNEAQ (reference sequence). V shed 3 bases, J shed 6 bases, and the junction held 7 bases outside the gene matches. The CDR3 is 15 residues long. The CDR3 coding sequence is TGTGCCAGCAGCTTTCCGGGACAGGCAGCCAATGAGCAGTTCTTC. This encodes CASSFPGQAANEQFF.

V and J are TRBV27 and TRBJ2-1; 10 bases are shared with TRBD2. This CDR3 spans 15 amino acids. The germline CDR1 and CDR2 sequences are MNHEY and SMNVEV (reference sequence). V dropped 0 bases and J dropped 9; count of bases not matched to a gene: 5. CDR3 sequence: CASSLSSSGRVEQFF. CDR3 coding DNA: TGTGCCAGCAGTTTATCGTCGAGCGGGAGGGTTGAGCAGTTCTTC.

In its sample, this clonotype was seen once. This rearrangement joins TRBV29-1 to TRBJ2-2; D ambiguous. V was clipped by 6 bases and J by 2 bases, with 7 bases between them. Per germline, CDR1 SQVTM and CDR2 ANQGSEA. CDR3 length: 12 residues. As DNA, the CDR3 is TGCAGCGTCCTCCCAAACACCGGGGAGCTGTTTTTT. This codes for CSVLPNTGELFF.

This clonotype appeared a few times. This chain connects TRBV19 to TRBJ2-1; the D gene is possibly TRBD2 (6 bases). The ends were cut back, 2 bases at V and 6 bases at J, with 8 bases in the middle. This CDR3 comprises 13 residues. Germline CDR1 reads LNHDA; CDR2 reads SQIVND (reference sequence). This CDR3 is CASSISSGNEQFF. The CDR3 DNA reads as TGTGCCAGTAGTATAAGTAGCGGCAATGAGCAGTTCTTC. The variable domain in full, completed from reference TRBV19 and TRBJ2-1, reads DGGITQSPKYLFRKEGQNVTLSCEQNLNHDAMYWYRQDPGQGLRLIYYSQIVNDFQKGDIAEGYSVSREKKESFPLTVTSAQKNPTAFYLCASSISSGNEQFFGPGTRLTVL.

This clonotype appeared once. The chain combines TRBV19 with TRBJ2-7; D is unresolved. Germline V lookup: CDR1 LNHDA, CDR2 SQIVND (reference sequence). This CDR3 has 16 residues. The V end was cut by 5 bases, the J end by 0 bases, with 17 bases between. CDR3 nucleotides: TGTGCCAGTAGTGTCGTTTCTTGGGTTCCCTCCTACGAGCAGTACTTC. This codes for CASSVVSWVPSYEQYF.

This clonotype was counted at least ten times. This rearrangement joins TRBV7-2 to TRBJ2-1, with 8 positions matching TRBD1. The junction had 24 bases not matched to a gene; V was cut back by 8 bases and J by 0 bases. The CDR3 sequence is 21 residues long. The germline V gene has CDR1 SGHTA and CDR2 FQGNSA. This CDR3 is CASSSRGRGRGAGSSYNEQFF. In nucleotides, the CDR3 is TGTGCCAGCTCCTCAAGGGGCAGGGGGCGCGGGGCGGGAAGCTCCTACAATGAGCAGTTCTTC.